The next 32 T cell receptor beta chains were all read from a single sample in a study of T cells in localized non-small cell lung cancer. Here immunoSEQ multiplex PCR was the method, and the copy in TCRdb shows in-frame clones only, minus some. The table shows over 65,000 clones, with approximately 88% occurring only once. Sequences were derived from peripheral blood, sampled before any cancer treatment. These receptor sequences come from a female donor over 55 with stage I lung adenocarcinoma.

The V gene is TRBV1, the J gene TRBJ2-2; TRBD2, the D gene given by the table, was not confirmed from the DNA. TRBV1 is a pseudogene. CDR3 length: 18 residues. In nucleotides, the CDR3 is TGCACCAGCAGCCAAGCTCAGGCTAGCGGGGTAGACACCGGGGAGCTGTTTTTT. Translation: CTSSQAQASGVDTGELFF.

The gene calls are TRBV6-5 and TRBJ1-1; D gene unclear. This CDR3 is 12 amino acids long. V gave up 5 bases and J gave up 0 bases, with 4 bases separating them. Looked up from germline, CDR1 is MNHEY and CDR2 is SVGAGI. As DNA, the CDR3 is TGTGCCAGCAGTCGGATGAACACTGAAGCTTTCTTT. Protein sequence: CASSRMNTEAFF.

This chain uses TRBV6-4 with TRBJ1-5; 10 bases line up with TRBD1. V dropped 6 bases and J dropped 5; count of bases not matched to a gene: 16. CDR1 is MRHNA and CDR2 is SNTAGT in the germline V gene. CDR3 size: 18 residues. The DNA for the CDR3 is TGTGCCAGCAGACGGGACAGGGGAAGTGGAGGAGAGGATCAGCCCCAGCATTTT. Translation gives CASRRDRGSGGEDQPQHF.

This chain links TRBV7-2 with TRBJ2-5, with TRBD2 matching 9 bases. CDR3 size: 14 residues. Trimming cost V 5 bases and J 4 bases; bases outside gene matches: 5. CDR1 and CDR2 (germline): SGHTA, FQGNSA. The CDR3 region is CASSNSGSGETQYF. The CDR3, as DNA: TGTGCCAGCAGCAATAGCGGGAGTGGAGAGACCCAGTACTTC.

This rearrangement joins TRBV28 to TRBJ2-1; the match to TRBD2 covers 15 bases. Unmatched junction bases numbered 5, after V lost 2 bases and J lost 12 bases. The CDR3 is made up of 15 amino acids. CDR1 is MDHEN and CDR2 is SYDVKM in the germline V gene. The CDR3 protein is CASSLAGLAGGRQFF. Written as DNA, the CDR3 is TGTGCCAGCAGTTTAGCGGGACTAGCGGGAGGTCGGCAGTTCTTC.

The chain recombines TRBV18 with TRBJ1-1; D remains ambiguous. Trimming shortened V by 3 bases and J by 0 bases, and 5 bases separated the two germline ends. The V gene's germline CDR1 is KGHSH and CDR2 LQKENI. There are 13 residues in the CDR3. In DNA, the CDR3 is TGTGCCAGCTCACCCCAAATGAACACTGAAGCTTTCTTT. Translating it yields CASSPQMNTEAFF.

V gene TRBV5-6 combines with J gene TRBJ2-2; TRBD1 matches at 9 bases. V trimming: 0 bases; J trimming: 6 bases; junction bases outside the gene matches: 6. This CDR3 contains 16 residues. CDR1 and CDR2 from the germline V gene are SGHDT and YYEEEE. The CDR3 DNA follows: TGTGCCAGCAGCTTGGGCGGGACAGGGAGGCCCGGGGAGCTGTTTTTT. Its translation: CASSLGGTGRPGELFF.

This clone appeared a single time. This sequence joins TRBV19 and TRBJ1-6; possible D gene TRBD1, 5 bases. The CDR3 sequence is 15 residues long. The germline CDR1 and CDR2 sequences are LNHDA and SQIVND (reference sequence). Between the trimmed V and J ends, which lost 3 bases and 10 bases, there was a span of 16 bases. DNA of the CDR3: TGTGCCAGTAGTATCAGGGTTAGGTTAGGATCACCCCTCCACTTT. It encodes CASSIRVRLGSPLHF. Full variable domain (rest looked up from reference TRBV19 and TRBJ1-6): DGGITQSPKYLFRKEGQNVTLSCEQNLNHDAMYWYRQDPGQGLRLIYYSQIVNDFQKGDIAEGYSVSREKKESFPLTVTSAQKNPTAFYLCASSIRVRLGSPLHFGNGTRLTVT.

The V call is TRBV5-1, the J call TRBJ1-2; no firm D call. The V end was cut by 0 bases, the J end by 8 bases, with 17 bases between. The CDR3 loop spans 15 amino acids. CDR1 and CDR2 from the germline V gene are SGHRS and YFSETQ. The CDR3 DNA reads TGCGCCAGCAGCTTGGCCTCTCGGACGCAGGAAGGCTACACCTTC. It encodes CASSLASRTQEGYTF.

The table lists this clone with a few counts. The J gene is TRBJ1-1, the V gene TRBV28, with D perhaps matching TRBD1 (5 bases). There are 13 residues in the CDR3. The V gene's germline CDR1 is MDHEN and CDR2 SYDVKM. With 3 bases removed from V and 5 bases from J, the gap between germline ends came to 10 bases. CDR3 protein: CASSFSGGTEAFF. The DNA of the CDR3 is TGTGCCAGCAGTTTTTCTGGGGGAACTGAAGCTTTCTTT.

This sequence joins TRBV10-3 and TRBJ2-7, with TRBD1 as a possible D gene (6 bases). Germline V CDR1 and CDR2: ENHRY, SYGVKD. The CDR3 loop spans 14 amino acids. Trimming stripped 3 bases from V and 2 bases from J, with 11 bases between. CDR3 loop: CAISDNQGTYEQYF. The CDR3 DNA reads as TGTGCCATCAGTGATAACCAGGGGACCTACGAGCAGTACTTC.

This chain uses TRBV6-5 with TRBJ1-2; D call uncertain. The germline V and J ends were trimmed by 7 bases and 1 base, with 7 bases remaining between them. The CDR3 sequence is 12 residues long. Germline V gene lookup returns CDR1 MNHEY and CDR2 SVGAGI. In DNA form, the CDR3 reads TGTGCCAGCAAGGCGGATAACTATGGCTACACCTTC. Amino acid sequence: CASKADNYGYTF.

The chain is built from TRBV5-1 and TRBJ2-1, with a possible D match to TRBD2 (5 bases). Germline loops: CDR1 SGHRS, CDR2 YFSETQ. The CDR3 runs to 16 residues. V dropped 0 bases and J dropped 0 bases, with 10 bases sitting between them. The CDR3 DNA reads as TGCGCCAGCAGCTTGGTTTTAGGGAGCTCCTACAATGAGCAGTTCTTC. Amino acids: CASSLVLGSSYNEQFF.

This clone was counted a few times. The chain recombines TRBV2 with TRBJ1-5; 8 nucleotides match TRBD1. CDR1 and CDR2 from the germline V gene are SNHLY and FYNNEI. With 4 bases clipped from V and 0 bases from J, the junction kept 2 bases outside the gene matches. There are 15 residues in the CDR3. CDR3 residues: CASSADRGSNQPQHF. The CDR3 region has the DNA TGTGCCAGCAGTGCCGACAGGGGTAGCAATCAGCCCCAGCATTTT.

This clone was seen more than once but under ten times. The gene calls are TRBV5-1 and TRBJ1-1; D gene uncertain. This CDR3 is built from 14 residues. The germline V gene encodes CDR1 SGHRS and CDR2 YFSETQ. V was shortened by 0 bases and J by 3 bases, with 9 bases between the two germline ends. For the CDR3, the DNA is TGCGCCAGCAGCTTGGTCCCCCAGGACACTGAAGCTTTCTTT. This gives the protein CASSLVPQDTEAFF.

The chain employs TRBV5-1 and TRBJ1-1; tentatively, D is TRBD1 (6 bases). The length of the CDR3 is 14 residues. Per germline, CDR1 SGHRS and CDR2 YFSETQ. V was cut by 0 bases and J by 5 bases, with 11 bases left in between. The CDR3 reads CASSLGGRGTEAFF. In DNA form, the CDR3 reads TGCGCCAGCAGCTTGGGTGGCAGGGGTACTGAAGCTTTCTTT.

The chain carries TRBV7-7 and TRBJ2-1; no definite D call. Trimming took 4 bases from V and 9 from J, leaving 16 bases between them. This CDR3 has 14 amino acids. CDR1 and CDR2 (germline): SSHAT, FNYEAQ (reference sequence). This CDR3 is CASSSSRSLGEQFF. The CDR3 bases are TGTGCCAGCAGCTCCTCGCGGAGTCTGGGTGAGCAGTTCTTC. The entire variable domain, with the rest obtained from reference TRBV7-7 and TRBJ2-1, is as follows: GAGVSQSPRYKVTKRGQDVTLRCDPISSHATLYWYQQALGQGPEFLTYFNYEAQPDKSGLPSDRFSAERPEGSISTLTIQRTEQRDSAMYRCASSSSRSLGEQFFGPGTRLTVL.

This sequence joins TRBV5-6 and TRBJ1-5, with 8 positions matching TRBD1. There are 16 residues in the CDR3. The J segment lost 7 bases and the V segment lost 1 base, leaving 10 bases of the junction unmatched. Per germline, CDR1 SGHDT and CDR2 YYEEEE. This chain's CDR3 is CASSLYDRGEWQPQHF. Here the CDR3 DNA reads TGTGCCAGCAGCTTGTATGACAGGGGAGAATGGCAGCCCCAGCATTTT.

V usage is TRBV27 and J usage is TRBJ1-2, with a weak D call TRBD1 (5 bases). V lost 5 bases and J 2 bases, leaving 9 bases between the germline ends. The CDR3 runs to 13 residues. The V gene's germline CDR1 is MNHEY and CDR2 SMNVEV (reference sequence). CDR3 DNA: TGTGCCAGCAGTCATGGGGGGAACTATGGCTACACCTTC. Its translation is CASSHGGNYGYTF.

The chain carries TRBV6-1 and TRBJ1-6; D ambiguous. Germline-derived CDR1 and CDR2 are MNHNS and SASEGT. There are 16 residues in the CDR3. The germline V and J ends were trimmed by 0 bases and 6 bases, with 12 bases remaining between them. The CDR3 DNA reads as TGTGCCAGCAGTGAAGCGCTTTACGCCAGTAATTCACCCCTCCACTTT. Translation: CASSEALYASNSPLHF.

The chain employs TRBV5-1 and TRBJ1-2; 9 nucleotides align to TRBD1. Per the germline V gene, CDR1 is SGHRS and CDR2 is YFSETQ. This CDR3 is 14 amino acids long. Trimming at V came to 4 bases and at J to 3 bases, leaving 4 bases not matched to a gene. The CDR3 is CASSLWTGDYGYTF. CDR3 DNA: TGCGCCAGCAGCCTCTGGACAGGGGACTATGGCTACACCTTC.

V and J are TRBV6-1 and TRBJ2-7, with D possibly TRBD2 on 5 matching bases. CDR3 length: 12 amino acids. Looked up from germline, CDR1 is MNHNS and CDR2 is SASEGT. Deletions cut 7 bases from V and 3 bases from J, with 10 bases between. The CDR3 reads CASTLGVYEQYF. The CDR3 nucleotides read TGTGCCAGCACCCTGGGAGTCTACGAGCAGTACTTC.

The J gene is TRBJ1-1, the V gene TRBV9, with 10 bases fitting TRBD1. This CDR3 is 18 amino acids long. CDR1 and CDR2 (germline): SGDLS, YYNGEE. Trimming cost V 5 bases and J 4 bases; bases outside gene matches: 17. CDR3 bases: TGTGCCAGCAGTCCCTTAACCGGGACAGGGGTTTTGGGCACTGAAGCTTTCTTT. Translation: CASSPLTGTGVLGTEAFF.

V gene TRBV11-2 combines with J gene TRBJ2-7; TRBD1 might be the D (5 bases). With 5 bases removed from V and 5 bases from J, the gap between germline ends came to 19 bases. The length of the CDR3 is 15 residues. Germline CDR1 SGHAT, CDR2 FQNNGV. The CDR3 DNA sequence: TGTGCCAGCAGCCCCCGCAGGGATCTAACCGACGAGCAGTACTTC. Protein product: CASSPRRDLTDEQYF.

This clone occurred once. CDR3 residues: CASSPTRGWYGYTF. The CDR3 bases are TGTGCCAGCAGCCCCACTAGGGGGTGGTATGGCTACACCTTC. This chain uses TRBV21-1 with TRBJ1-2; the table's D call, TRBD1, has no DNA check behind it. TRBV21-1 is noted as a pseudogene. The CDR3 length is 14 residues.

V is TRBV9 and J is TRBJ2-2, with unresolved D. This CDR3 has 14 amino acids. V lost 4 bases, J lost 1 base, and 8 bases lay in between. From germline, CDR1 is SGDLS and CDR2 YYNGEE. The DNA for the CDR3 is TGTGCCAGCAGCACCTTACAGAACACCGGGGAGCTGTTTTTT. This sequence encodes CASSTLQNTGELFF.

The sample holds one count of this clone. The chain recombines TRBV7-3 with TRBJ2-1, with a possible D match to TRBD2 (5 bases). V shed 0 bases and J shed 8 bases, with 11 bases lying between them. The CDR3 is made up of 14 amino acids. Germline V CDR1 and CDR2: SGHTA, FQGTGA. The chain's CDR3 is CASSLTLDGDEQFF. The CDR3 bases are TGTGCCAGCAGCTTAACACTTGACGGGGATGAGCAGTTCTTC.

This clone occurred a few times. The rearrangement links TRBV5-1 to TRBJ2-5; 11 nucleotides agree with TRBD1. V gave up 0 bases and J gave up 1 base; unmatched junction bases: 2. The CDR3 loop spans 16 amino acids. Germline CDR1 SGHRS, CDR2 YFSETQ. The CDR3 loop reads CASSLAGTGGQETQYF. The CDR3 DNA sequence: TGCGCCAGCAGCTTGGCCGGGACAGGGGGCCAAGAGACCCAGTACTTC.

The rearrangement joins TRBV28 to TRBJ2-7; D might be TRBD2 (6 bases). The CDR3 is 13 amino acids. The germline CDR1 and CDR2 sequences are MDHEN and SYDVKM. V lost 11 bases and J lost 0, with 14 bases in between. CDR3: CAAGAGSSYEQYF. CDR3 coding DNA: TGTGCCGCCGGGGCGGGAAGCTCCTACGAGCAGTACTTC.

The count of this clone is one. V usage is TRBV12-2 and J usage is TRBJ2-7; the table assigns TRBD2, which was not confirmed against the DNA. TRBV12-2 is noted as a pseudogene. The CDR3 consists of 16 residues. CDR3 coding DNA: TGTGCAAGTCGCCCCACCGGGACTAGCGGAACCTACGAGCAGTACTTC. Its translation: CASRPTGTSGTYEQYF.

The J gene is TRBJ1-2, the V gene TRBV14, with D perhaps matching TRBD1 (6 bases). The CDR3 runs to 13 residues. CDR1 SGHDN and CDR2 FVKESK come from the germline V gene. The V and J ends lost 4 bases and 3 bases respectively, with 9 bases between them. CDR3 sequence reads: CASSLGTHYGYTF. In DNA form, the CDR3 reads TGTGCCAGCAGCCTCGGGACACACTATGGCTACACCTTC. The full variable domain, in which reference TRBV14 and TRBJ1-2 provide the parts outside the CDR3, is EAGVTQFPSHSVIEKGQTVTLRCDPISGHDNLYWYRRVMGKEIKFLLHFVKESKQDESGMPNNRFLAERTGGTYSTLKVQPAELEDSGVYFCASSLGTHYGYTFGSGTRLTVV.

The V call is TRBV6-5, the J call TRBJ1-6; 7 nucleotides line up with TRBD1. This CDR3 comprises 14 residues. The trim removed 6 bases at V and 10 bases at J, leaving 9 bases unmatched. Germline loops: CDR1 MNHEY, CDR2 SVGAGI. The CDR3 loop reads CASSSDRVGSPLHF. Here the CDR3 DNA reads TGTGCCAGCAGCTCCGACAGGGTAGGCTCACCCCTCCACTTT.